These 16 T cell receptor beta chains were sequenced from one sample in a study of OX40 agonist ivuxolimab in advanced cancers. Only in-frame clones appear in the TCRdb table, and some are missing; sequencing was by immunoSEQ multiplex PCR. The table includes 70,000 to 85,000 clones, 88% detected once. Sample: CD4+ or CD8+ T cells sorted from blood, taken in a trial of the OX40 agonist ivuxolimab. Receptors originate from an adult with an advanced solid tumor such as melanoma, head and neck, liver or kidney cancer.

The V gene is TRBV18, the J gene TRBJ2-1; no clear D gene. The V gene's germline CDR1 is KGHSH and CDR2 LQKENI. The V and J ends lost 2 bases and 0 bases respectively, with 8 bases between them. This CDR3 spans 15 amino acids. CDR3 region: CASSPRSGSYNEQFF. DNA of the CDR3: TGTGCCAGCTCACCAAGGTCCGGCTCCTACAATGAGCAGTTCTTC.

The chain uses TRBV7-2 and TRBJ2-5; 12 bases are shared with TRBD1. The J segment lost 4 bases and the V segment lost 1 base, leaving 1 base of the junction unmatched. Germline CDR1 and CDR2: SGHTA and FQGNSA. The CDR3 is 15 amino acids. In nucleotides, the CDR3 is TGTGCCAGCAGCTTAGGGGACAGGGGGCGAGAGACCCAGTACTTC. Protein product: CASSLGDRGRETQYF.

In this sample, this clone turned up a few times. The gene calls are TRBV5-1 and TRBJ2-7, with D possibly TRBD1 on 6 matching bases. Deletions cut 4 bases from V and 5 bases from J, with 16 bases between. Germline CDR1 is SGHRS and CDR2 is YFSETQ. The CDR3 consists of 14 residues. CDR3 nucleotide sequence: TGCGCCAGCAGCAAGACAGGCATTGGGCACGAGCAGTACTTC. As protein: CASSKTGIGHEQYF.

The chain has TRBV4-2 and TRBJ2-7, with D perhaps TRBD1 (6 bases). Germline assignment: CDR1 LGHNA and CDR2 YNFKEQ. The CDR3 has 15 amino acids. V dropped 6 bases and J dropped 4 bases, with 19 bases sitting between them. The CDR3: CASRRDGVQGYEQYF. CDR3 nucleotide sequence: TGTGCCAGCAGGCGAGACGGGGTCCAGGGGTACGAGCAGTACTTC.

The CDR3 reads CSVDGTSPLYEQYF. CDR3 coding DNA: TGCAGCGTGGACGGGACATCACCCCTCTACGAGCAGTACTTC. The chain uses TRBV29-1 and TRBJ2-7, with D tentatively TRBD1 (6 bases). Germline V gene lookup returns CDR1 SQVTM and CDR2 ANQGSEA. This CDR3 comprises 14 residues. V lost 6 bases to trimming and J lost 3 bases, with 18 bases between them.

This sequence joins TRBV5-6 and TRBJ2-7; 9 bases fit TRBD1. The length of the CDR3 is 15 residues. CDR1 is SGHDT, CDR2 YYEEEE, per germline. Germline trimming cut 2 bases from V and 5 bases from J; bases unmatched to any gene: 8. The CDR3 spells CASSLFWTGVDEQYF. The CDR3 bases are TGTGCCAGCAGCTTATTTTGGACAGGGGTGGACGAGCAGTACTTC.

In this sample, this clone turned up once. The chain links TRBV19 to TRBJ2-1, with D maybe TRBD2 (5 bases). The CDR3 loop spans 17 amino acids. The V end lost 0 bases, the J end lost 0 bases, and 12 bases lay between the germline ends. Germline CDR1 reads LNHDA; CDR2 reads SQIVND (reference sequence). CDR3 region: CASSIDHGESSYNEQFF. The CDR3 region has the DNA TGTGCCAGTAGTATAGATCATGGGGAGAGCTCCTACAATGAGCAGTTCTTC.

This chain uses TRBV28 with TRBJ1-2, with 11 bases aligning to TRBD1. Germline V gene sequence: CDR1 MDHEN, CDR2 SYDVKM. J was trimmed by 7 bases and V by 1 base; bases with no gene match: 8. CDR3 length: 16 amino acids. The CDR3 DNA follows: TGTGCCAGCAGTTTATCTCCTAGGGGGACAGGGGGTGGCTACACCTTC. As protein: CASSLSPRGTGGGYTF.

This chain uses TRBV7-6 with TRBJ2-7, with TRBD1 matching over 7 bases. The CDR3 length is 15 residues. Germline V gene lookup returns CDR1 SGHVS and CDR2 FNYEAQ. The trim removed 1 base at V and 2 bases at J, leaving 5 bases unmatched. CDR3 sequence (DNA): TGTGCCAGCAGCTTAGGAAGGGGACAGCCCTACGAGCAGTACTTC. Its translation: CASSLGRGQPYEQYF.

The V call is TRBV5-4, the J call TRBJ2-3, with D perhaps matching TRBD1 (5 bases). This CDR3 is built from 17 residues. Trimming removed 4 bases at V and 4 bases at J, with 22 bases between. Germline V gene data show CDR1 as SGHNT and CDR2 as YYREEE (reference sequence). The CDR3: CASSRRARPQGADTQYF. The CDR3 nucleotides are TGTGCCAGCAGCCGCAGGGCACGGCCCCAAGGGGCAGATACGCAGTATTTT. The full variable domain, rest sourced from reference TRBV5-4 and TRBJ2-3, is ETGVTQSPTHLIKTRGQQVTLRCSSQSGHNTVSWYQQALGQGPQFIFQYYREEENGRGNFPPRFSGLQFPNYSSELNVNALELDDSALYLCASSRRARPQGADTQYFGPGTRLTVL.

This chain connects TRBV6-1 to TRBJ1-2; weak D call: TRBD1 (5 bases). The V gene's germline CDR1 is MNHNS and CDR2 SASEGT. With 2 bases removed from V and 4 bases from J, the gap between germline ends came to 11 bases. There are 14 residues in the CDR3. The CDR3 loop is CASSERQGGYGYTF. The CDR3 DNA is TGTGCCAGCAGTGAACGGCAGGGAGGCTATGGCTACACCTTC.

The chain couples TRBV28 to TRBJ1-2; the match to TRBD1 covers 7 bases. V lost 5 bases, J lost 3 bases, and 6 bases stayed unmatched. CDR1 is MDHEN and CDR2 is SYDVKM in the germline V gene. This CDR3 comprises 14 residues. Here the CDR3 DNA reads TGTGCCAGCAGTAGACAGGGCCCCTACTATGGCTACACCTTC. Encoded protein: CASSRQGPYYGYTF.

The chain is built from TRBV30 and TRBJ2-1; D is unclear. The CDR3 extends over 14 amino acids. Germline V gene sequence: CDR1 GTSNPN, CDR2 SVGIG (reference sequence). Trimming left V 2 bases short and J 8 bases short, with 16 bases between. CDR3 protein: CAWSLRPLQDEQFF. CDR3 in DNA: TGTGCCTGGAGTCTCCGCCCTTTGCAGGATGAGCAGTTCTTC.

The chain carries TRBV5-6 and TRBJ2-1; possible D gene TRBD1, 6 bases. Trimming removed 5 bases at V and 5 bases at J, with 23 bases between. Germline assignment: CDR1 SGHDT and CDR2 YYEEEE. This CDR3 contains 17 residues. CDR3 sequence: CASRRRQATRMHNEQFF. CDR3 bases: TGTGCCAGCAGGAGGAGACAGGCGACACGAATGCACAATGAGCAGTTCTTC.

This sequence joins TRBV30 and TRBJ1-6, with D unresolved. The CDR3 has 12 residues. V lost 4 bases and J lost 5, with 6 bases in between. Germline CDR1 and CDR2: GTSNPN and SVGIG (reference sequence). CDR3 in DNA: TGTGCCTGGAATTCGGATAATTCACCCCTCCACTTT. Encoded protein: CAWNSDNSPLHF.

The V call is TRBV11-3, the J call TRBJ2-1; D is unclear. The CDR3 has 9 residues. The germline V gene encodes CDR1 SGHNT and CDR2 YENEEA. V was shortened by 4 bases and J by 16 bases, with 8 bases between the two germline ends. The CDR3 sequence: CASSSRLFF. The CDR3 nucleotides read TGTGCCAGCAGCTCTAGACTCTTCTTC.